One T cell receptor beta chain is described in this entry. Its antigen is still unknown. The germline V and J ends were trimmed by 4 bases and 2 bases, with 15 bases remaining between them. The CDR3 contains 15 residues. The germline V gene has CDR1 SGHAT and CDR2 FQDESV (reference sequence). During the collection period, no donor immune events like infections were recorded. This entry comes from a study of identifying expanded T cells in peripheral blood. Study-wide results and limits: Over approximately two and four weeks, about 15 and 19 clones changed, versus more than 1 between replicates. Variance in clone template counts between approximately 2-week samples significantly increased with total template count across all healthy donors.

The table came from immunoSEQ multiplex PCR; TCRdb's copy has only in-frame clones and leaves some out. The sample has more than 85,000 clones; around 90% are singletons. Sample: blood. V gene TRBV11-1 combines with J gene TRBJ2-7, with D possibly matching TRBD1 (5 bases). This clonotype was obtained from a person aged 18 to 70 in good health. The CDR3 sequence: CASSSALEGAYEQYF. The CDR3 nucleotides are TGTGCCAGCAGCTCCGCGTTGGAAGGGGCCTACGAGCAGTACTTC.